This T cell receptor beta chain originates from a study of OX40 agonist ivuxolimab in advanced cancers. Notes on this clone: Its antigen remains unidentified.

Clones were read by immunoSEQ multiplex PCR, and TCRdb kept only the in-frame ones, dropping some. The sample holds about 50,000 clones, 79% seen once. From germline, CDR1 is SGHRS and CDR2 YFSETQ. V was cut by 2 bases and J by 0 bases, with 11 bases left in between. The CDR3 runs 15 residues. Study-wide results and caveats: Partial responders treated at 0.1-3.0 mg/kg exhibited clonal expansion among the lowest measured.

The J gene is TRBJ1-2, the V gene TRBV5-1; unclear D gene. The receptor was isolated from an adult with an advanced solid tumor such as melanoma, head and neck, liver or kidney cancer. This sample comprised CD4+ or CD8+ T cells sorted from blood, obtained in a trial of the OX40 agonist ivuxolimab. The CDR3 coding sequence is TGCGCCAGCAGCTTAGGGCTACAGACTAACTATGGCTACACCTTC. Encoded protein: CASSLGLQTNYGYTF.